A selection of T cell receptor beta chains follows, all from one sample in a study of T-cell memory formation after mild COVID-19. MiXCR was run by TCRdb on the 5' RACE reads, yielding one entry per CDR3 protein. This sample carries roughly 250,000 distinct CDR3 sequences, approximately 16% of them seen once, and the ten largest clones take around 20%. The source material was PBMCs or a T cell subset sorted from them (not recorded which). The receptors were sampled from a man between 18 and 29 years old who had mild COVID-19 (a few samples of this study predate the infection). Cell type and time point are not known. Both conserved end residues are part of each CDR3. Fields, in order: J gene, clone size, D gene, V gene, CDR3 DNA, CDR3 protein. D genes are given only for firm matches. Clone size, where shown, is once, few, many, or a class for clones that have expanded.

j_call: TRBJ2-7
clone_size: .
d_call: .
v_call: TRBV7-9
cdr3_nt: TGTGCCAGCAGCACAGCCTACGAGCAGTACTTC
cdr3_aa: CASSTAYEQYF

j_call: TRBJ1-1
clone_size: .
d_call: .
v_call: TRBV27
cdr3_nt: TGTGCCAGCAATAACCGGGCAGGGAACACTGAAGCTTTCTTT
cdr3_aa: CASNNRAGNTEAFF

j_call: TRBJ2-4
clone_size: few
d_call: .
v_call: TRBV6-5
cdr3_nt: TGTGCCAGCAGTTACTCGACGGCGGGGCAGCAAAACATTCAGTACTTC
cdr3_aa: CASSYSTAGQQNIQYF

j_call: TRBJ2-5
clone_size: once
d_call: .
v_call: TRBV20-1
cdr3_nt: TGCAGTGCGAGAAGACCTAGCGTGGTACAAGAGACCCAGTACTTC
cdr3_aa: CSARRPSVVQETQYF

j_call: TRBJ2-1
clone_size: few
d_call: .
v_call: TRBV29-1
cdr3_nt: TGCAGCGTTGAAGAGACTAATGCGCAGTTCTTC
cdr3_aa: CSVEETNAQFF

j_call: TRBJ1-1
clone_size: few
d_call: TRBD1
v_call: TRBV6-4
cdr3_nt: TGTGCCAGCAGTGTGCGACAGGGGCATTATGAAGCTTTCTTT
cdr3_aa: CASSVRQGHYEAFF

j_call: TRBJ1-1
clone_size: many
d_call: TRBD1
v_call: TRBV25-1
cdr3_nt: TGTGCCAGCAGGGGACAGCTGGACACTGAAGCTTTCTTT
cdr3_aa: CASRGQLDTEAFF

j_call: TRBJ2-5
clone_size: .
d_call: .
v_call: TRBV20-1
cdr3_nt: TGCAGTGCTAGACAGGGGGGAGAGACCCAGTACTTC
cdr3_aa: CSARQGGETQYF

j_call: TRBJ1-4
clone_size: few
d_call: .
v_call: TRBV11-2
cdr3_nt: TGTGCCAGCAGCTTAGGAGGGACGACTAATGAAAAACTGTTTTTT
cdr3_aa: CASSLGGTTNEKLFF

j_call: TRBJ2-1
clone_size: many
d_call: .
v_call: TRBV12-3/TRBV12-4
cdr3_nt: TGTGCCAGCAGCTCGGGAGCTGGTGAGCAGTTCTTC
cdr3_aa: CASSSGAGEQFF

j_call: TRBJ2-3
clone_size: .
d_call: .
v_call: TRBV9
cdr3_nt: TGTGCCAGCGTAGGGGGGCTGGATACGCAGTATTTT
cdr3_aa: CASVGGLDTQYF

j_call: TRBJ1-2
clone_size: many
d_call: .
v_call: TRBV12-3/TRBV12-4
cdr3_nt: TGTGCCAGCACCAGTCAGGGTTTGGGCTATGGCTACACCTTC
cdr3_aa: CASTSQGLGYGYTF

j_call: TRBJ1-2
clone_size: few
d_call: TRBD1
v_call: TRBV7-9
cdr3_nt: TGTGCCAGCAGCTCCAGCGACAGGGTGAGAGGTGGCTACACCTTC
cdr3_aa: CASSSSDRVRGGYTF

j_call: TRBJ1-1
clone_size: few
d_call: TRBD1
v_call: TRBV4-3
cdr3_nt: TGCGCCAGCAGCCAAGCAGGGGGGACTGTGAACACTGAAGCTTTCTTT
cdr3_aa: CASSQAGGTVNTEAFF

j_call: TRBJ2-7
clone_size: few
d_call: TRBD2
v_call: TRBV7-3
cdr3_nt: TGTGCCAGCGGACCAACGGGAGGATACGAGCAGTACTTC
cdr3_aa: CASGPTGGYEQYF

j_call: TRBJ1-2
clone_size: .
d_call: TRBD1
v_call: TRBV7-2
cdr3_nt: TGTGCCAGCAGCTTAGAGACAGGGCGAGGCTACACCTTC
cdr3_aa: CASSLETGRGYTF

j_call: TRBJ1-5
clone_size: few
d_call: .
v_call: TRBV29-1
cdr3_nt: TGCAGCGTTGGGGGCACGGGCAATCAGCCCCAGCATTTT
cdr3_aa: CSVGGTGNQPQHF

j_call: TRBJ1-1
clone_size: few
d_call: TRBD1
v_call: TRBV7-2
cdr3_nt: TGTGCCAGCAGCCCCCTGACAGGGAGGAACACTGAAGCTTTCTTT
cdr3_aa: CASSPLTGRNTEAFF

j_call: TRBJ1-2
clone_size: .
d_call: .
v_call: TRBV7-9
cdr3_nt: TGTGCCAGCAGCTTAGGGACAGCTCTTTATGGCTACACCTTC
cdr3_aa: CASSLGTALYGYTF

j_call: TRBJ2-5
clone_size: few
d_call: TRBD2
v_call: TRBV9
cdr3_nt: TGTGCCAGCAGCGTCTCCTTTGGGCTAGCGGGGTTGTACCAAGAGACCCAGTACTTC
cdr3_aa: CASSVSFGLAGLYQETQYF

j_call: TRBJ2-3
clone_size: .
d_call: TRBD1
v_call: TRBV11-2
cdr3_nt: TGTGCCAGCACGGACAGGAGCGATACGCAGTATTTT
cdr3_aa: CASTDRSDTQYF

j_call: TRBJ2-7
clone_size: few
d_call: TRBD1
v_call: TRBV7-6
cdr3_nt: TGTGCCAGCCGACAGGGACCCTTCTACGAGCAGTACTTC
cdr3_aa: CASRQGPFYEQYF